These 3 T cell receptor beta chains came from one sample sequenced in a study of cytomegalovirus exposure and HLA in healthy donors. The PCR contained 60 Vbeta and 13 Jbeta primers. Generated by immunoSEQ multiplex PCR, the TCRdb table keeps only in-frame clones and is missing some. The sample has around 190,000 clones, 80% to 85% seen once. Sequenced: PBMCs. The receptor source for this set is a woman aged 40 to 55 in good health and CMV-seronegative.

CDR3 protein: CASGLVGGTSLLDTQYF. CDR3 in DNA: TGTGCTAGTGGTTTGGTAGGGGGGACTAGCTTGCTAGATACGCAGTATTTT. The V gene is TRBV12-5, the J gene TRBJ2-3; 9 positions agree with TRBD2. Per the germline V gene, CDR1 is LGHNT and CDR2 is FRNRAP. V lost 0 bases, J lost 5 bases, and 9 bases stayed unmatched. The CDR3 sequence is 17 residues long.

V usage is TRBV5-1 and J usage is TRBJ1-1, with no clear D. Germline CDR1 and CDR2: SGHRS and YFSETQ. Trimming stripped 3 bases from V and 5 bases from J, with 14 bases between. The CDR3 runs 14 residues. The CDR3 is CASSWAGVETEAFF. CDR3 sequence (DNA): TGCGCCAGCAGCTGGGCCGGGGTAGAGACTGAAGCTTTCTTT. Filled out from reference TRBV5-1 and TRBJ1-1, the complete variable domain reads KAGVTQTPRYLIKTRGQQVTLSCSPISGHRSVSWYQQTPGQGLQFLFEYFSETQRNKGNFPGRFSGRQFSNSRSEMNVSTLELGDSALYLCASSWAGVETEAFFGQGTRLTVV.

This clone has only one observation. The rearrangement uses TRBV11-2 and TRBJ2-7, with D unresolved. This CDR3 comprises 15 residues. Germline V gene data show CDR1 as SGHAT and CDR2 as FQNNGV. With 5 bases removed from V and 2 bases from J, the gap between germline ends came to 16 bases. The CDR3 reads CASSLSPGYPYEQYV. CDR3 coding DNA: TGTGCCAGCAGCCTATCCCCCGGGTACCCCTACGAGCAGTACGTC.